This record covers a single T cell receptor (beta chain). Its target is unknown. Since all of the isolated RNA was reverse transcribed, expressed TCRB transcripts were what got sequenced. Sequencing was performed with immunoSEQ multiplex PCR; in TCRdb, only in-frame clones are kept and a portion is missing. This table holds about 650,000 clones, around an eighth found once. This entry is derived from a study of beta chain features in type 1 diabetes. Study outcomes and limitations: It was not settled here whether HLA type affects TCRB rearrangement. Within each of all four CD4+ subsets, Type 1 diabetes patients had TCRB CDR3s that were moderately but significantly shorter. cDNA-based sequencing might over-represent cells highly expressing TCR.

Averaging around 120 mL, one heparinised blood draw was given by each donor. Isolation of CD4+ naive, central memory, regulatory and stem cell-like memory cells was achieved by sorting via CD45RO/CCR7/CD25/CD127/CD95/CD27. CDR3 length equals 14 residues. In germline, CDR1 is PRHDT, CDR2 FYEKMQ (reference sequence). V was trimmed by 4 bases and J by 3 bases, leaving 12 bases between them. V usage is TRBV13 and J usage is TRBJ1-2; tentatively, D is TRBD1 (5 bases). This TCR was sampled from a man aged 25-45 years with type 1 diabetes. The material sequenced was naive CD4+ T cells from blood. CDR3 in amino acids: CASSSRGYDYGYTF. The CDR3 nucleotides read TGTGCCAGCAGCTCCCGGGGCTATGACTATGGCTACACCTTC.